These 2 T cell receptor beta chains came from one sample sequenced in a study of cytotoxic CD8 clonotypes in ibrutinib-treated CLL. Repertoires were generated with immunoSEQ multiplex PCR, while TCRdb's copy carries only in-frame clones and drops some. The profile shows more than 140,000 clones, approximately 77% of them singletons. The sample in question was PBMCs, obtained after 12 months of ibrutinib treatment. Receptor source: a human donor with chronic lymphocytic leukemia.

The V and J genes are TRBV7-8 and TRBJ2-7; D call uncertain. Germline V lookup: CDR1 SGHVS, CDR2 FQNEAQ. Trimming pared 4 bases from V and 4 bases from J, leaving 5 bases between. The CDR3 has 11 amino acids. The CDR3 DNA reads TGTGCCAGCAGCTCACAGTACGAGCAGTACTTC. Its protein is CASSSQYEQYF.

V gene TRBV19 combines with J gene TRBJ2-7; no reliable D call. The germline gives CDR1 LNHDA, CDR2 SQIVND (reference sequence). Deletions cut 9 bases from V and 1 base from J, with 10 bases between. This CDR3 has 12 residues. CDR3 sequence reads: CASSSSSYEQYF. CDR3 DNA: TGTGCCAGCAGTTCAAGTTCCTACGAGCAGTACTTC.